The rows below give T cell receptor beta chains drawn from one sample of a study of sequential checkpoint blockade in melanoma. Using immunoSEQ multiplex PCR, the repertoire was profiled, and TCRdb retains in-frame clones only, with some absent. The repertoire consists of around 13,000 clones, with around 69% occurring once and the leading ten covering under 35%. The source was CD8+ T cells sorted from blood (inferred from file names), collected from a patient given nivolumab and ipilimumab in sequence. The receptors stem from a human donor with melanoma. Both conserved end residues are part of each CDR3. The order of the fields is V gene, D gene, clone size, J gene, CDR3 protein, CDR3 DNA. D genes are given only for firm matches. Not every row has a clone size; where given, it reads once, few, many or a size class.

>TRBV7-3|.|.|TRBJ1-2
CASSLTGPANYGYTF
TGTGCCAGCAGCTTAACGGGGCCCGCTAACTATGGCTACACCTTC
>TRBV7-9|.|.|TRBJ2-1
CASRPSGASSKNEQFF
TGTGCCAGCCGCCCTTCGGGAGCAAGTTCCAAGAATGAGCAGTTCTTC
>TRBV19|TRBD1|.|TRBJ1-1
CASTPRTGYTEAFF
TGTGCCAGTACCCCTCGGACAGGGTACACTGAAGCTTTCTTT
>TRBV27|TRBD2|.|TRBJ2-2
CASSRGTSGGAGHTGELFF
TGTGCCAGCAGTCGAGGGACTAGCGGGGGGGCCGGGCACACCGGGGAGCTGTTTTTT
>TRBV9|.|.|TRBJ2-1
CASSPLVAALYNEQFF
TGTGCCAGCAGCCCCCTGGTAGCGGCTCTCTACAATGAGCAGTTCTTC
>TRBV5-6|TRBD1|.|TRBJ2-7
CASSSLGQAFYEQYF
TGTGCCAGCAGCTCCCTGGGACAGGCCTTCTACGAGCAGTACTTC
>TRBV19|.|.|TRBJ2-1
CASKQGGEQFF
TGTGCCAGCAAACAGGGTGGAGAGCAGTTCTTC
>TRBV9|.|.|TRBJ2-7
CASSVDDYLFRVGEQYF
TGTGCCAGCAGCGTAGATGATTATTTATTCAGGGTGGGCGAGCAGTACTTC
>TRBV7-7|TRBD2|.|TRBJ2-5
CASSPEPSGGETQYF
TGTGCTAGCAGCCCCGAGCCTAGCGGGGGAGAGACCCAGTACTTC
>TRBV6-6|.|few|TRBJ2-2
CASTLGGANTGELFF
TGTGCCAGCACCCTAGGGGGGGCTAACACCGGGGAGCTGTTTTTT
>TRBV19|TRBD1|once|TRBJ1-4
CASSNRLGQGAEGKLFF
TGTGCCAGTAGTAACCGCCTCGGACAGGGGGCGGAGGGAAAACTGTTTTTT
>TRBV27|TRBD1|few|TRBJ1-1
CASSLAGGNTEAFF
TGTGCCAGCAGTTTAGCAGGGGGCAACACTGAAGCTTTCTTT
>TRBV27|TRBD1|.|TRBJ2-7
CASSSGQGREQYF
TGTGCCAGCAGTTCGGGACAGGGGAGGGAGCAGTACTTC
>TRBV7-9|TRBD1|few|TRBJ2-5
CASSFPGTGVETQYF
TGTGCCAGCAGCTTCCCCGGGACAGGGGTGGAGACCCAGTACTTC
>TRBV4-2|.|.|TRBJ2-7
CASSLVPFEQYF
TGTGCCAGCAGCTTAGTTCCTTTTGAGCAGTACTTC
>TRBV7-2|TRBD1|.|TRBJ2-4
CAIQQGALTLGKNIQYF
TGTGCCATACAACAGGGGGCTTTAACTTTAGGCAAAAACATTCAGTACTTC
>TRBV5-1|.|few|TRBJ2-3
CASSLEAASSITDTQYF
TGCGCCAGCAGCTTAGAGGCAGCTAGCTCAATCACAGATACGCAGTATTTT
>TRBV7-9|TRBD1|few|TRBJ2-1
CASSPDRRDEQFF
TGCGCCAGCAGCCCGGACAGGAGAGATGAGCAGTTCTTC
>TRBV10-2|TRBD1|.|TRBJ1-5
CASRERDRYQPQHF
TGCGCCAGCAGGGAACGGGACAGATATCAGCCCCAGCATTTT
>TRBV7-9|TRBD2|.|TRBJ2-5
CASSLPREGRETQYF
TGTGCCAGCAGCTTACCTCGGGAGGGCCGGGAGACCCAGTACTTC
>TRBV5-4|.|.|TRBJ1-3
CASSFTRDGGASSGNTIYF
TGTGCCAGCAGCTTCACCCGGGATGGGGGGGCGTCCTCTGGAAACACCATATATTTT
>TRBV27|TRBD1|.|TRBJ1-2
CASSPRGLSYGYTF
TGTGCCAGCAGTCCCAGGGGGCTGAGCTATGGCTACACCTTC
>TRBV6-4|TRBD1|medium-sized|TRBJ2-1
CASSDGDLTGGNEQFF
TGTGCCAGCAGTGATGGGGACTTGACAGGGGGCAATGAGCAGTTCTTC
>TRBV7-9|TRBD1|.|TRBJ2-1
CASRGGTGNEQFF
TGTGCCAGCAGAGGGGGGACAGGGAATGAGCAGTTCTTC
>TRBV19|TRBD2|.|TRBJ2-7
CASSLVAGGYEQYF
TGTGCCAGTAGCCTCGTAGCGGGGGGCTACGAGCAGTACTTC
>TRBV9|TRBD1|.|TRBJ1-1
CASSPGQLNTEAFF
TGTGCCAGCAGCCCGGGACAGTTAAACACTGAAGCTTTCTTT